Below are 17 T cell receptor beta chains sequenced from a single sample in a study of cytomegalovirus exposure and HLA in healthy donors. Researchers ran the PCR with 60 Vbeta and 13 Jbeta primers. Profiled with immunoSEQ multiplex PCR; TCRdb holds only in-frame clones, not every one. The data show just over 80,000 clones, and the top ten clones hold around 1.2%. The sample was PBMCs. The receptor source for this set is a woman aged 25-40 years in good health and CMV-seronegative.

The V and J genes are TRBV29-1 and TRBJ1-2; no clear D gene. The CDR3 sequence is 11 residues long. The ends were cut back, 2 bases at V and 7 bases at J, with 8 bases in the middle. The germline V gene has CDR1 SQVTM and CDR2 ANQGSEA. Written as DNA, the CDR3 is TGCAGCGTTGAATGGTCAGGTGGCTACACCTTC. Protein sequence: CSVEWSGGYTF.

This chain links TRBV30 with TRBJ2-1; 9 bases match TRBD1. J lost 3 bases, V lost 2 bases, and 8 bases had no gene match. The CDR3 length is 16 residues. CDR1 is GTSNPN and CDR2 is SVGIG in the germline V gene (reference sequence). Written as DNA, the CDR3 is TGTGCCTGGAGTAACCCGGGACAGGGAAACTACAATGAGCAGTTCTTC. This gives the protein CAWSNPGQGNYNEQFF.

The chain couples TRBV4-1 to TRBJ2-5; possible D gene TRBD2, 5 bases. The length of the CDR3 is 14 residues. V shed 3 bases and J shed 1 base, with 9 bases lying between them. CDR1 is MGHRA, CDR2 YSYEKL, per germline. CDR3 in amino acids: CASSHTGSQETQYF. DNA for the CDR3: TGCGCCAGCAGCCATACGGGGTCCCAAGAGACCCAGTACTTC.

Written as DNA, the CDR3 is TGTGCCAGCGGGGTAATCGGACAGGAAGCTTTCTTT. Its protein product is CASGVIGQEAFF. The chain carries TRBV7-6 and TRBJ1-1; D is possibly TRBD1 (6 bases). The V gene's germline CDR1 is SGHVS and CDR2 FNYEAQ. The germline V and J ends were trimmed by 8 bases and 8 bases, with 15 bases remaining between them. The CDR3 has 12 amino acids.

The CDR3 protein is CSVGLRTGEDRYTF. DNA of the CDR3: TGCAGCGTCGGCCTAAGGACAGGGGAAGATCGCTACACCTTC. J is TRBJ1-2 and V is TRBV29-1; 9 bases align to TRBD1. The CDR3 extends over 14 amino acids. Germline trimming cut 6 bases from V and 9 bases from J; bases unmatched to any gene: 14. Germline V gene data show CDR1 as SQVTM and CDR2 as ANQGSEA. The full variable domain, completed using reference TRBV29-1 and TRBJ1-2, is SAVISQKPSRDICQRGTSLTIQCQVDSQVTMMFWYRQQPGQSLTLIATANQGSEATYESGFVIDKFPISRPNLTFSTLTVSNMSPEDSSIYLCSVGLRTGEDRYTFGSGTRLTVV.

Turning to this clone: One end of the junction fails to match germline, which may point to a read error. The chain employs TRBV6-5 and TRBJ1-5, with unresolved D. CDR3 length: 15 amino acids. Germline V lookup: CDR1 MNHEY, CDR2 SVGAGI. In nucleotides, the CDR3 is TGTGCCAGCAGGGGCCCAACAAGAAGCAATCAGCACCAGCATTTT. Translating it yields CASRGPTRSNQHQHF.

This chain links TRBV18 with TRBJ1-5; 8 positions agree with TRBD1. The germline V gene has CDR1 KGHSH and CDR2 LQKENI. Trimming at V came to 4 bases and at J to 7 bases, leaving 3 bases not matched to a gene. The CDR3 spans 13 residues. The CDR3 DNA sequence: TGTGCCAGCTCACAGGGACAGGACCAGCCCCAGCATTTT. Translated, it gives CASSQGQDQPQHF. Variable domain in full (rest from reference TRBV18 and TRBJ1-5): NAGVMQNPRHLVRRRGQEARLRCSPMKGHSHVYWYRQLPEEGLKFMVYLQKENIIDESGMPKERFSAEFPKEGPSILRIQQVVRGDSAAYFCASSQGQDQPQHFGDGTRLSIL.

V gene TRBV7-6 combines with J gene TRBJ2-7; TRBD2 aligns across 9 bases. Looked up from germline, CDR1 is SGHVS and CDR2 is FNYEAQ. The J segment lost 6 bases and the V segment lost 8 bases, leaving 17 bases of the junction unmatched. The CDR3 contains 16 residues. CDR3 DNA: TGTGCCAGCGCACTGAGGGCTAGCGGGAAGAGGAGCGAGCAGTACTTC. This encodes CASALRASGKRSEQYF.

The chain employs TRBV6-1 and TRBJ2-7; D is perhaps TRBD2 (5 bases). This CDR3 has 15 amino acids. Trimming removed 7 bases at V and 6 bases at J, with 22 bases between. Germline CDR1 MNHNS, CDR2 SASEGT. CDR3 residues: CASNLGLSHVVEQYF. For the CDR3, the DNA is TGTGCCAGCAACCTCGGACTTTCACATGTAGTCGAGCAGTACTTC.

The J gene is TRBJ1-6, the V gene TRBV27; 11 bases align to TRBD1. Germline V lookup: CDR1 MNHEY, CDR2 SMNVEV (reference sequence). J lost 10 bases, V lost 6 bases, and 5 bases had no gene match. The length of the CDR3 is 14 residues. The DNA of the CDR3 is TGTGCCAGCAGCTCTCGGGACAGGGGGTCACCCCTCCACTTT. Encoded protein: CASSSRDRGSPLHF.

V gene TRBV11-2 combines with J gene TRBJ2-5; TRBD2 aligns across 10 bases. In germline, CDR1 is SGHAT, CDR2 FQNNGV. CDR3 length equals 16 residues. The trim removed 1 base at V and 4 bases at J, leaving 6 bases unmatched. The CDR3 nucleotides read TGTGCCAGCAGCTTAGGGGCTAGCGGGAGTAGAGAGACCCAGTACTTC. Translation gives CASSLGASGSRETQYF.

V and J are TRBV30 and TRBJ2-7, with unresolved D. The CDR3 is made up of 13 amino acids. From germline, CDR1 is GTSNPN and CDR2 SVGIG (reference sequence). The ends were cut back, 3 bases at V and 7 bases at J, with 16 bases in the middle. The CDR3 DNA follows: TGTGCCTGGAGCCCTTTGCGGCGGTGGGAGCAGTACTTC. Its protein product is CAWSPLRRWEQYF.

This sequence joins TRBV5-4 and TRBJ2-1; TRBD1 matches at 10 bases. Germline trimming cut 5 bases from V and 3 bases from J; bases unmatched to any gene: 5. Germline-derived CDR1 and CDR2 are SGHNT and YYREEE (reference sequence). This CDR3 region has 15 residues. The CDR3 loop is CASRLTGGRYNEQFF. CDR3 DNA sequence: TGTGCCAGCAGGTTGACAGGGGGCCGCTACAATGAGCAGTTCTTC.

CDR3 sequence: CASSVDRFSGANVLTF. In DNA, the CDR3 is TGTGCCAGCAGTGTTGACAGGTTCTCTGGGGCCAACGTCCTGACTTTC. This chain uses TRBV2 with TRBJ2-6; tentative D call: TRBD1 (6 bases). This CDR3 contains 16 residues. Per the germline V gene, CDR1 is SNHLY and CDR2 is FYNNEI. Trimming cost V 4 bases and J 0 bases, with 10 bases left between them.

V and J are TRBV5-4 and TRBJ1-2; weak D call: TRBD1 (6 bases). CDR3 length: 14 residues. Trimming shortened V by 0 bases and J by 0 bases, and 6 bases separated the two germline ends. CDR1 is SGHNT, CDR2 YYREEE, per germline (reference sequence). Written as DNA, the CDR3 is TGTGCCAGCAGCTTGGGGACAGCTAACTATGGCTACACCTTC. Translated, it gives CASSLGTANYGYTF.

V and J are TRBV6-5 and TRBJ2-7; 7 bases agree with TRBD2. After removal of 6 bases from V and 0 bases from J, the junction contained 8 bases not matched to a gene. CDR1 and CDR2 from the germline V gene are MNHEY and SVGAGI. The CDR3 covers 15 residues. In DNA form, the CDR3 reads TGTGCCAGCAGGTTAAAGTGGGAGGGCTCCTACGAGCAGTACTTC. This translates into CASRLKWEGSYEQYF.

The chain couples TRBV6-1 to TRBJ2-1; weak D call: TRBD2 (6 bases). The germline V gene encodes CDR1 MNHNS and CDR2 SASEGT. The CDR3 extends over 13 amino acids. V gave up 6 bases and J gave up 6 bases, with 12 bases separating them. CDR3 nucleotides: TGTGCCAGCAGGCAAAGGGGAGGCAATGAGCAGTTCTTC. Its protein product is CASRQRGGNEQFF.